The 20 T cell receptor beta chains listed next were all sequenced from one sample in a study of blood T cell repertoires in COVID-19. Using immunoSEQ multiplex PCR, the repertoire was profiled, and TCRdb retains in-frame clones only, with some absent. Among tens of thousands of clones, more than 75% were seen once, and the ten largest hold around 7.4%. Input material: peripheral blood. The receptors shown here come from a human donor with acute or convalescent COVID-19. The donor label of this sample is uncertain.

This sequence joins TRBV7-6 and TRBJ2-2; 7 bases line up with TRBD1. V shed 3 bases and J 3 bases; nucleotides not matched to a gene: 1. This CDR3 comprises 14 residues. CDR1 is SGHVS, CDR2 FNYEAQ, per germline. This chain's CDR3 is CASSFGQDTGELFF. CDR3 DNA sequence: TGTGCCAGCAGCTTCGGACAGGACACCGGGGAGCTGTTTTTT.

The chain is built from TRBV19 and TRBJ1-4, with 7 bases fitting TRBD1. The CDR3 spans 16 residues. The V segment lost 6 bases and the J segment 2 bases; nucleotides outside the gene matches: 9. Germline V CDR1 and CDR2: LNHDA, SQIVND (reference sequence). The CDR3 coding sequence is TGTGCCAGTAGCCGAACAGGGGCCGCTACTAATGAAAAACTGTTTTTT. Residues: CASSRTGAATNEKLFF.

V gene TRBV5-1 combines with J gene TRBJ2-7, with 7 bases fitting TRBD2. J lost 7 bases, V lost 2 bases, and 9 bases had no gene match. The germline gives CDR1 SGHRS, CDR2 YFSETQ. The CDR3 totals 14 residues. This CDR3 reads CASSLTFAGVEQYF. The CDR3 region has the DNA TGCGCCAGCAGCTTAACTTTTGCGGGAGTTGAGCAGTACTTC.

This chain links TRBV24-1 with TRBJ2-2, with D perhaps TRBD1 (6 bases). V shed 2 bases and J shed 6 bases, with 9 bases lying between them. The CDR3 runs 14 residues. Germline assignment: CDR1 KGHDR and CDR2 SFDVKD. The CDR3 coding sequence is TGTGCCACCAGTGATTCAGGGGCGTCCGGGGAGCTGTTTTTT. Protein: CATSDSGASGELFF.

The chain has TRBV2 and TRBJ2-5; 13 bases are a match to TRBD2. This CDR3 has 16 amino acids. Trimming took 4 bases from V and 5 from J; bases not matched to a gene: 7. CDR1 is SNHLY, CDR2 FYNNEI, per germline. The CDR3, as DNA: TGTGCCAGCAGTGGGACTAGCGGGAGTTCGCGGGAGACCCAGTACTTC. It is translated as CASSGTSGSSRETQYF.

This clone was recorded only once. CDR3 residues: CASGTGFNYGYTF. In nucleotides, the CDR3 is TGTGCCAGCGGGACAGGATTTAACTATGGCTACACCTTC. The chain recombines TRBV2 with TRBJ1-2; TRBD1 matches 8 bases. Germline-derived CDR1 and CDR2 are SNHLY and FYNNEI. This CDR3 is 13 amino acids long. V trimming: 8 bases; J trimming: 1 base; junction bases outside the gene matches: 3.

This chain uses TRBV27 with TRBJ2-7; D gene uncertain. The CDR3 runs 15 residues. The V end was cut by 6 bases, the J end by 0 bases, with 15 bases between. Per germline, CDR1 MNHEY and CDR2 SMNVEV (reference sequence). DNA for the CDR3: TGTGCCAGCAGACCAACCCATGCGAGCTCCTACGAGCAGTACTTC. Its protein product is CASRPTHASSYEQYF.

The chain recombines TRBV29-1 with TRBJ2-1, with 14 positions matching TRBD2. V lost 3 bases, J lost 9 bases, and 7 bases stayed unmatched. Looked up from germline, CDR1 is SQVTM and CDR2 is ANQGSEA. The CDR3 is 15 amino acids. CDR3 DNA: TGCAGCGTTGACCCGACTAGCGGGGGGGCAATTGAGCAGTTCTTC. Translation: CSVDPTSGGAIEQFF.

The rearrangement links TRBV21-1 to TRBJ2-1; the table's D gene call, TRBD2, was not cross checked with the DNA. TRBV21-1 is labeled a pseudogene. The CDR3 sequence is 20 residues long. The DNA for the CDR3 is TGTGCCAGCAGCCGGAAGTCCGGGACTAGCGGGGGGGTCTCCTACAATGAGCAGTTCTTC. The encoded protein is CASSRKSGTSGGVSYNEQFF.

The chain combines TRBV18 with TRBJ2-5, with 7 bases lining up with TRBD1. Losses at the gene ends were 3 bases for V and 5 bases for J; bases not matched to a gene: 12. This CDR3 spans 16 amino acids. Germline V lookup: CDR1 KGHSH, CDR2 LQKENI. CDR3 nucleotides: TGTGCCAGCTCACCCAATCCCCCACAGGGGCGGGAGACCCAGTACTTC. Translated, it gives CASSPNPPQGRETQYF.

The chain couples TRBV12-3 or TRBV12-4 to TRBJ1-2; D ambiguous. This CDR3 is built from 13 residues. Trimming cost V 3 bases and J 6 bases, with 11 bases left between them. As DNA, the CDR3 is TGTGCCAGCAGTTTCATGGGAGGAAATGGCTACACCTTC. Translation: CASSFMGGNGYTF.

The V and J genes are TRBV30 and TRBJ1-6; D not certain. The germline gives CDR1 GTSNPN, CDR2 SVGIG (reference sequence). With 2 bases removed from V and 1 base from J, the gap between germline ends came to 6 bases. CDR3 size: 14 residues. CDR3 in DNA: TGTGCCTGGAGTTACGGGTCCTATAATTCACCCCTCCACTTT. Protein: CAWSYGSYNSPLHF.

This clone was seen a single time. The chain uses TRBV13 and TRBJ1-4; D remains unclear. From germline, CDR1 is PRHDT and CDR2 FYEKMQ (reference sequence). Trimming removed 5 bases from V and 5 bases from J, with 18 bases in between. CDR3 length: 16 residues. The CDR3: CASSPPYSRANEKLFF. The CDR3 nucleotides are TGTGCCAGCAGCCCCCCTTACTCACGAGCCAATGAAAAACTGTTTTTT.

V gene TRBV7-9 combines with J gene TRBJ2-2; D possibly corresponds to TRBD2 (6 bases). CDR3 length: 18 amino acids. Germline values: CDR1 SEHNR, CDR2 FQNEAQ (reference sequence). With 5 bases removed from V and 4 bases from J, the gap between germline ends came to 23 bases. This CDR3 reads CASSPSTPRLGATGELFF. The CDR3 coding sequence is TGTGCCAGCAGCCCATCGACGCCGAGACTAGGGGCCACCGGGGAGCTGTTTTTT.

The chain uses TRBV7-7 and TRBJ2-6; no definite D call. CDR3 size: 14 residues. The germline gives CDR1 SSHAT, CDR2 FNYEAQ (reference sequence). Trimming stripped 3 bases from V and 8 bases from J, with 11 bases between. The CDR3 protein is CASSLGHSTNVLTF. Here the CDR3 DNA reads TGTGCCAGCAGCTTGGGCCACAGTACCAACGTCCTGACTTTC.

The genes are TRBV7-3 and TRBJ2-3; D remains unclear. Trimming stripped 2 bases from V and 6 bases from J, with 3 bases between. The CDR3 extends over 11 amino acids. Germline loops: CDR1 SGHTA, CDR2 FQGTGA. The CDR3 DNA sequence: TGTGCCAGCAGCTTAGCGGATACGCAGTATTTT. Translated, it gives CASSLADTQYF.

The V call is TRBV2, the J call TRBJ1-3; TRBD1 aligns across 7 bases. The CDR3 loop spans 15 amino acids. The junction had 6 bases not matched to a gene; V was cut back by 3 bases and J by 4 bases. From germline, CDR1 is SNHLY and CDR2 FYNNEI. This CDR3 reads CASSEWRGPGNTIYF. CDR3 DNA sequence: TGTGCCAGCAGTGAGTGGAGGGGGCCCGGAAACACCATATATTTT.

The chain is built from TRBV13 and TRBJ2-2, with D tentatively TRBD1 (6 bases). The CDR3 runs to 15 residues. Per germline, CDR1 PRHDT and CDR2 FYEKMQ (reference sequence). V gave up 5 bases and J gave up 1 base, with 11 bases separating them. CDR3 loop: CASSRTGRNTGELFF. The CDR3 DNA follows: TGTGCCAGCAGCCGCACAGGGAGGAACACCGGGGAGCTGTTTTTT.

V is TRBV18 and J is TRBJ2-6; 12 bases fit TRBD1. This CDR3 has 20 residues. V was clipped by 4 bases and J by 5 bases; unmatched bases: 15. Germline loops: CDR1 KGHSH, CDR2 LQKENI. CDR3 sequence: CASSLTPGQGASSRANVLTF. The CDR3 bases are TGTGCCAGCTCACTCACACCGGGACAGGGGGCAAGCTCGCGGGCCAACGTCCTGACTTTC.

This clone was observed a handful of times. The chain has TRBV6-4 and TRBJ1-6; possibly TRBD1 for D (6 bases). Germline V gene sequence: CDR1 MRHNA, CDR2 SNTAGT. V was pared by 6 bases and J by 9 bases, with 18 bases between. The CDR3 is 15 amino acids. DNA of the CDR3: TGTGCCAGCAGCCTCGAAGGGACACTGGGTTCACCCCTCCACTTT. Amino acid sequence: CASSLEGTLGSPLHF.